This entry features one T cell receptor (beta chain) sequence. Germline loops: CDR1 MNHNS, CDR2 SASEGT. This CDR3 comprises 13 residues. The V and J ends lost 0 bases and 9 bases respectively, with 11 bases between them. This specimen comes from a study of PD-1 blockade in classical Hodgkin lymphoma. Only in-frame clones appear in the TCRdb table, and some are missing; sequencing was by immunoSEQ multiplex PCR. This sample carries almost 20,000 clones, about 80% of them seen once, and the ten largest clones take roughly two fifths. The sample's time point: cycle 4 day 1 (C4D1), after more than five weeks of nivolumab. No patient escaped relapse after autologous stem cell transplantation, and brentuximab vedotin exposure varied.

Sample: peripheral blood mononuclear cells (PBMCs), taken before the fourth cycle of nivolumab. This clonotype was sampled from a human donor with classical Hodgkin lymphoma. This chain joins TRBV6-1 and TRBJ1-1; possibly TRBD1 for D (6 bases). The CDR3 sequence is CASSEAQGRKAFF. The DNA of the CDR3 is TGTGCCAGCAGTGAAGCTCAGGGGCGGAAAGCTTTCTTT.